The TCR beta chain under discussion was sequenced for a study of control samples from healthy donors and cancer patients. V gave up 6 bases and J gave up 4 bases, with 16 bases separating them. This CDR3 spans 15 amino acids. Germline V gene lookup returns CDR1 MDHEN and CDR2 SYDVKM. Profiled with immunoSEQ multiplex PCR; TCRdb holds only in-frame clones, not every one. The sample includes tens of thousands of clones, around 95% of them seen just once. This chain joins TRBV28 and TRBJ1-5; a possible D gene is TRBD1 (6 bases). Specimen: blood. The receptor's source is a woman aged 25-40 years in good health. The CDR3 sequence: CASSLQGALNQPQHF. The CDR3 coding sequence is TGTGCCAGCAGCCTACAGGGAGCACTTAATCAGCCCCAGCATTTT.